These 5 T cell receptor beta chains originate from one sample sequenced in a study of blood T cell repertoires in COVID-19. The repertoire was sequenced with immunoSEQ multiplex PCR; TCRdb's copy has only in-frame clones and lacks some. The sample yields under 350,000 clones, about nine tenths seen once. Specimen: PBMCs or T cells enriched from blood (not recorded which). Receptor source: a woman aged 55-70 years who had recovered from COVID-19.

This clone has just one count. The V and J genes are TRBV3-1 (or the pseudogene TRBV3-2) and TRBJ1-5, with D possibly being TRBD1 (5 bases). Per germline, CDR1 LGHDT and CDR2 YNNKEL (reference sequence). Trimming removed 2 bases from V and 7 bases from J, with 9 bases in between. The length of the CDR3 is 13 residues. CDR3 loop: CASSQSREQPQHF. Here the CDR3 DNA reads TGTGCCAGCAGCCAAAGCAGGGAACAGCCCCAGCATTTT.

The J gene is TRBJ1-2, the V gene TRBV5-1; D unresolved. V gave up 9 bases and J gave up 4 bases, with 19 bases separating them. CDR3 length equals 14 residues. Germline-derived CDR1 and CDR2 are SGHRS and YFSETQ. The CDR3 spells CANYPPRGFYGYTF. The CDR3 coding sequence is TGCGCCAACTATCCGCCCCGGGGATTCTATGGCTACACCTTC.

The count of this clone is one. This chain connects TRBV5-4 to TRBJ2-3; 8 bases line up with TRBD1. With 4 bases clipped from V and 3 bases from J, the junction kept 7 bases outside the gene matches. CDR1 is SGHNT, CDR2 YYREEE, per germline (reference sequence). This CDR3 has 15 amino acids. CDR3 sequence: CASSDSGTGTDTQYF. In DNA form, the CDR3 reads TGTGCCAGCAGCGACTCCGGGACAGGAACAGATACGCAGTATTTT.

This clone has more than one count but fewer than ten. The gene calls are TRBV15 and TRBJ1-1, with D maybe TRBD1 (6 bases). This CDR3 has 15 amino acids. Germline V gene sequence: CDR1 LNHNV, CDR2 YYDKDF (reference sequence). Deletions cut 1 base from V and 1 base from J, with 10 bases between. This CDR3 reads CATSRVTGWNTEAFF. Written as DNA, the CDR3 is TGTGCCACCAGCAGAGTGACAGGTTGGAACACTGAAGCTTTCTTT.

The V and J genes are TRBV5-1 and TRBJ1-5, with 12 bases that match TRBD1. The germline CDR1 and CDR2 sequences are SGHRS and YFSETQ. The CDR3 runs to 18 residues. V gave up 7 bases and J gave up 8 bases; unmatched junction bases: 19. This chain's CDR3 is CASHFGRDRGPKSKPQHF. The DNA for the CDR3 is TGCGCCAGCCATTTCGGACGGGACAGGGGGCCGAAATCCAAGCCCCAGCATTTT.